The 23 T cell receptor beta chains listed next were all sequenced from one sample in a study of response to subunit inactivated influenza vaccine. MiXCR, run by TCRdb on the RT-PCR reads, gives a single entry per CDR3 protein. The table has roughly 570,000 distinct CDR3 sequences, approximately 12% seen once. The specimen was PBMCs from blood, collected roughly 47 days after vaccination. These receptors were collected from a middle-aged man who received an inactivated influenza vaccine.

The rearrangement uses TRBV10-1 and TRBJ2-1; TRBD2 matches at 9 bases. Germline CDR1 is WNHNN and CDR2 is SYGVQD (reference sequence). The CDR3 runs 17 residues. V lost 2 bases and J lost 2; bases outside the gene matches: 7. This chain's CDR3 is CASSETLTSGPYNEQFF. CDR3 in DNA: TGCGCCAGCAGTGAGACCCTGACTAGCGGACCCTACAATGAGCAGTTCTTC.

This clonotype was found many times. This chain links TRBV7-9 with TRBJ2-1; D is unresolved. Germline V gene sequence: CDR1 SEHNR, CDR2 FQNEAQ (reference sequence). With 7 bases removed from V and 5 bases from J, the gap between germline ends came to 15 bases. CDR3 length equals 14 residues. In DNA form, the CDR3 reads TGTGCCAGCACTGGGCCCCCGAGCCACAATGAGCAGTTCTTC. Its protein is CASTGPPSHNEQFF.

This clonotype was detected many times. The V and J genes are TRBV5-1 and TRBJ1-5, with no clear D. The CDR3 totals 14 residues. V shed 2 bases and J shed 5 bases, with 11 bases lying between them. CDR1 is SGHRS, CDR2 YFSETQ, per germline. The CDR3 region is CASSLGLPDQPQHF. CDR3 DNA: TGCGCCAGCAGCTTAGGCCTACCCGATCAGCCCCAGCATTTT. Filled out from reference TRBV5-1 and TRBJ1-5, the complete variable domain reads KAGVTQTPRYLIKTRGQQVTLSCSPISGHRSVSWYQQTPGQGLQFLFEYFSETQRNKGNFPGRFSGRQFSNSRSEMNVSTLELGDSALYLCASSLGLPDQPQHFGDGTRLSIL.

This clonotype was observed a handful of times. V is TRBV11-2 and J is TRBJ2-7; 8 bases fit TRBD2. The germline V gene encodes CDR1 SGHAT and CDR2 FQNNGV. V shed 5 bases and J 7 bases; nucleotides not matched to a gene: 19. The CDR3 runs to 17 residues. The CDR3 nucleotides are TGTGCCAGCAGCCCCGTCGGAGCGGGGGAAAAAGGCGGAGAGCAGTACTTC. Its translation is CASSPVGAGEKGGEQYF.

This chain joins TRBV4-3 and TRBJ2-1; 9 bases are shared with TRBD2. V shed 1 base, J shed 5 bases, and the junction held 18 bases outside the gene matches. The CDR3 spans 20 residues. Per the germline V gene, CDR1 is LGHNA and CDR2 is YSLEER. The CDR3 DNA reads TGCGCCAGCAGCCAAGTCGGCTTCTCTAGCGGGGCCCTGCCAAACAATGAGCAGTTCTTC. Amino acid sequence: CASSQVGFSSGALPNNEQFF.

This clonotype has only a few counts. The chain has TRBV4-3 and TRBJ1-5; tentatively, D is TRBD1 (6 bases). The germline V and J ends were trimmed by 3 bases and 9 bases, with 12 bases remaining between them. Germline assignment: CDR1 LGHNA and CDR2 YSLEER. The CDR3 runs 13 residues. The CDR3 DNA reads as TGCGCCAGCAGCCAGACAGGCGAGGGGCCCCAGCATTTT. It codes for CASSQTGEGPQHF.

The CDR3 coding sequence is TGCAGCGGCTACAGGGGGCCTCTGAACACTGAAGCTTTCTTT. Residues: CSGYRGPLNTEAFF. V usage is TRBV29-1 and J usage is TRBJ1-1; TRBD1 matches 9 bases. The V gene's germline CDR1 is SQVTM and CDR2 ANQGSEA. The CDR3 sequence is 14 residues long. After removal of 7 bases from V and 0 bases from J, the junction contained 6 bases not matched to a gene.

This clonotype has a handful of counts. The V gene is TRBV11-1, the J gene TRBJ2-1; 9 bases align to TRBD1. CDR3 length: 18 amino acids. The germline V gene has CDR1 SGHAT and CDR2 FQDESV (reference sequence). The V segment lost 4 bases and the J segment 2 bases; nucleotides outside the gene matches: 12. As DNA, the CDR3 is TGTGCCAGCAGCTCCCCCGGGGGACAGGGCTCCCCCTACAATGAGCAGTTCTTC. Residues: CASSSPGGQGSPYNEQFF.

The CDR3 coding sequence is TGTGCCAGCAGCCCCCGGGTGGGGGTAAACAATGAGCAGTTCTTC. It translates to CASSPRVGVNNEQFF. The chain is built from TRBV7-8 and TRBJ2-1, with D possibly being TRBD1 or TRBD2 (5 bases each). The CDR3 is 15 residues long. V was clipped by 5 bases and J by 5 bases, with 16 bases between them. Germline values: CDR1 SGHVS, CDR2 FQNEAQ.

This clonotype was observed a few times. The genes are TRBV5-1 and TRBJ2-7, with TRBD2 matching over 12 bases. Germline CDR1 SGHRS, CDR2 YFSETQ. The CDR3 extends over 15 amino acids. Trimming cost V 4 bases and J 3 bases; bases outside gene matches: 5. CDR3: CASSIRTSGDYEQYF. The CDR3 nucleotides read TGCGCCAGCAGCATACGGACTAGCGGGGACTACGAGCAGTACTTC.

Only one count was recorded for this clonotype. V gene TRBV6-2 or TRBV6-3 combines with J gene TRBJ2-5, with 10 bases fitting TRBD2. Losses at the gene ends were 6 bases for V and 2 bases for J; bases not matched to a gene: 9. The CDR3 length is 16 residues. The germline V gene has CDR1 MNHEY and CDR2 SVGEGT. Here the CDR3 reads CASRRVLAGSQETQYF. CDR3 in DNA: TGTGCCAGCAGGAGAGTACTAGCGGGGTCGCAAGAGACCCAGTACTTC.

The gene calls are TRBV20-1 and TRBJ2-1, with a possible D match to TRBD1 (6 bases). This CDR3 contains 16 residues. Germline CDR1 is DFQATT and CDR2 is SNEGSKA (reference sequence). V was shortened by 0 bases and J by 4 bases, with 16 bases between the two germline ends. CDR3 residues: CSARDPRTDYYNEQFF. As DNA, the CDR3 is TGCAGTGCTAGAGATCCGAGGACAGACTATTACAATGAGCAGTTCTTC.

The chain recombines TRBV9 with TRBJ2-7; TRBD2 aligns across 12 bases. This CDR3 is 16 amino acids long. J was trimmed by 10 bases and V by 4 bases; bases with no gene match: 15. From germline, CDR1 is SGDLS and CDR2 YYNGEE. CDR3 DNA sequence: TGTGCCAGCAGCCCCCAGATGACTAGCGGGGGCCGCGGCCAGTACTTC. Its protein is CASSPQMTSGGRGQYF.

Only a few counts were recorded for this clonotype. This chain joins TRBV20-1 and TRBJ1-6; TRBD1 aligns across 7 bases. The junction had 5 bases not matched to a gene; V was cut back by 1 base and J by 5 bases. This CDR3 has 15 residues. Germline V gives CDR1 DFQATT, CDR2 SNEGSKA (reference sequence). The CDR3 region has the DNA TGCAGTGCTAGAGCCATCGACAGGGATAATTCACCCCTCCACTTT. Translating it yields CSARAIDRDNSPLHF.

The chain links TRBV18 to TRBJ2-7, with D perhaps TRBD1 (5 bases). V lost 2 bases and J lost 1, with 12 bases in between. Germline values: CDR1 KGHSH, CDR2 LQKENI. CDR3 length equals 15 residues. The CDR3 DNA is TGTGCCAGCTCACCATCACAGGATATTTCCTACGAGCAGTACTTC. This encodes CASSPSQDISYEQYF.

J is TRBJ2-3 and V is TRBV20-1, with TRBD2 matching 8 bases. Germline CDR1 DFQATT, CDR2 SNEGSKA (reference sequence). V shed 0 bases and J 6 bases; nucleotides not matched to a gene: 8. This CDR3 has 15 residues. The CDR3 sequence is CSARDTTSGLDTQYF. The DNA of the CDR3 is TGCAGTGCTAGAGATACCACTAGCGGCCTTGATACGCAGTATTTT.

This clonotype was picked up a small number of times. V gene TRBV10-3 combines with J gene TRBJ2-1; no firm D call. Germline CDR1 ENHRY, CDR2 SYGVKD. CDR3 size: 13 residues. V was pared by 2 bases and J by 7 bases, with 9 bases between. The CDR3 coding sequence is TGTGCCATCAGTGAGGACACCCTAAATGAGCAGTTCTTC. Translation: CAISEDTLNEQFF.

This clonotype was observed a few times. CDR3 protein: CASNPTGYSGANVLTF. CDR3 nucleotide sequence: TGTGCCAGCAATCCGACAGGGTACTCTGGGGCCAACGTCCTGACTTTC. The gene calls are TRBV28 and TRBJ2-6; 7 positions agree with TRBD1. From germline, CDR1 is MDHEN and CDR2 SYDVKM. Unmatched junction bases numbered 6, after V lost 7 bases and J lost 0 bases. The CDR3 covers 16 residues. The entire variable domain, with the rest obtained from reference TRBV28 and TRBJ2-6, is as follows: DVKVTQSSRYLVKRTGEKVFLECVQDMDHENMFWYRQDPGLGLRLIYFSYDVKMKEKGDIPEGYSVSREKKERFSLILESASTNQTSMYLCASNPTGYSGANVLTFGAGSRLTVL.

The chain recombines TRBV2 with TRBJ2-1; perhaps TRBD2 as D (6 bases). Germline CDR1 is SNHLY and CDR2 is FYNNEI. V was shortened by 0 bases and J by 5 bases, with 11 bases between the two germline ends. This CDR3 comprises 15 residues. The CDR3 coding sequence is TGTGCCAGCAGTGAAGCAGCGGGTGAGGACAATGAGCAGTTCTTC. As protein: CASSEAAGEDNEQFF.

This clonotype appeared a few times. The chain couples TRBV5-5 to TRBJ2-3; D call uncertain. Trimming cost V 2 bases and J 1 base, with 11 bases left between them. The CDR3 extends over 15 amino acids. In germline, CDR1 is SGHKS, CDR2 YYEKEE (reference sequence). The CDR3 loop is CASSFLGSGTDTQYF. As DNA, the CDR3 is TGTGCCAGCAGCTTCCTTGGTTCCGGCACAGATACGCAGTATTTT.

In its sample, this clonotype was seen a few times. The gene calls are TRBV20-1 and TRBJ2-7; tentatively, D is TRBD2 (6 bases). The CDR3 length is 13 residues. Germline V gives CDR1 DFQATT, CDR2 SNEGSKA (reference sequence). Trimming removed 6 bases at V and 2 bases at J, with 14 bases between. CDR3 sequence reads: CSACLATTYEQYF. CDR3 nucleotides: TGCAGTGCCTGCCTAGCGACCACCTACGAGCAGTACTTC.

This clonotype has only a few counts. V usage is TRBV7-2 and J usage is TRBJ2-3; maybe TRBD1 (5 bases). Germline CDR1 reads SGHTA; CDR2 reads FQGNSA. The ends were cut back, 2 bases at V and 2 bases at J, with 11 bases in the middle. The CDR3 runs to 15 residues. The CDR3 DNA follows: TGTGCCAGCAGCTTACACGGCAGGGTCACAGATACGCAGTATTTT. Amino acid sequence: CASSLHGRVTDTQYF. Complete variable domain (other parts from reference TRBV7-2 and TRBJ2-3): GAGVSQSPSNKVTEKGKDVELRCDPISGHTALYWYRQSLGQGLEFLIYFQGNSAPDKSGLPSDRFSAERTGGSVSTLTIQRTQQEDSAVYLCASSLHGRVTDTQYFGPGTRLTVL.

This clonotype was detected only a few times. The CDR3 spells CATTDRASRTEAFF. DNA for the CDR3: TGTGCCACCACCGACAGGGCTTCGCGCACTGAAGCTTTCTTT. This chain joins TRBV15 and TRBJ1-1; 7 positions agree with TRBD1. The ends lost 7 bases at V and 4 bases at J; junction bases unmatched: 9. The CDR3 has 14 amino acids. Germline CDR1 and CDR2: LNHNV and YYDKDF (reference sequence). The full variable domain, in which reference TRBV15 and TRBJ1-1 provide the parts outside the CDR3, is DAMVIQNPRYQVTQFGKPVTLSCSQTLNHNVMYWYQQKSSQAPKLLFHYYDKDFNNEADTPDNFQSRRPNTSFCFLDIRSPGLGDTAMYLCATTDRASRTEAFFGQGTRLTVV.